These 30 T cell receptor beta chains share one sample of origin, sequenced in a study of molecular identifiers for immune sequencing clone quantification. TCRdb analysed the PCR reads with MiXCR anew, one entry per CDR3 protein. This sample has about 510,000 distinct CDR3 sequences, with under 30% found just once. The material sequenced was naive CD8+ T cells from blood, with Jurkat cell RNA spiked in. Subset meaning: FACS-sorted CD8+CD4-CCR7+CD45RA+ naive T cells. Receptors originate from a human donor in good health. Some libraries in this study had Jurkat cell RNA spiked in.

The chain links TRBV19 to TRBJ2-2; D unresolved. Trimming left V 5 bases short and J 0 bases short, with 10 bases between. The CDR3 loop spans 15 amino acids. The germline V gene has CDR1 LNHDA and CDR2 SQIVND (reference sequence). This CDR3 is CASSFCMSNTGELFF. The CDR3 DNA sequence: TGTGCCAGTAGTTTCTGCATGTCGAACACCGGGGAGCTGTTTTTT.

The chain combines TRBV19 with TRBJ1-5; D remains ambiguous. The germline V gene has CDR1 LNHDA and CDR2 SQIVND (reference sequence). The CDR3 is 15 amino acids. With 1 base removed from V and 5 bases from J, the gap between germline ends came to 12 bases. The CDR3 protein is CASSIVTRGHQPQHF. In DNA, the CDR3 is TGTGCCAGTAGTATAGTTACGCGGGGTCATCAGCCCCAGCATTTT.

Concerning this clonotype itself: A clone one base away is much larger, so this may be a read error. CDR3: CASSLSSLREKYF. The CDR3 DNA reads TGTGCCAGCAGTTTATCATCCTTAAGGGAGAAGTACTTC. The chain uses TRBV12-3 or TRBV12-4 and TRBJ2-7, with D possibly matching TRBD2 (5 bases). V lost 2 bases, J lost 11 bases, and 16 bases lay in between. This CDR3 contains 13 residues.

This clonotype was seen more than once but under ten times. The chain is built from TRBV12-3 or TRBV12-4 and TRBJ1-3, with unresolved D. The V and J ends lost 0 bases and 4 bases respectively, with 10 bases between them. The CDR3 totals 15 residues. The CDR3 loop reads CASSLAVWPGNTIYF. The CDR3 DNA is TGTGCCAGCAGTTTAGCGGTTTGGCCCGGAAACACCATATATTTT.

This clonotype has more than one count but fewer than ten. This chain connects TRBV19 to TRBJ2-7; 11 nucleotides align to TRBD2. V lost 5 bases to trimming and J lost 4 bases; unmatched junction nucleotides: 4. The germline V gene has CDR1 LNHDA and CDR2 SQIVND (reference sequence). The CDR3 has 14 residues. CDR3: CASSLLAGEYEQYF. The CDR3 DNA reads TGTGCCAGTAGTCTACTAGCGGGGGAGTACGAGCAGTACTTC.

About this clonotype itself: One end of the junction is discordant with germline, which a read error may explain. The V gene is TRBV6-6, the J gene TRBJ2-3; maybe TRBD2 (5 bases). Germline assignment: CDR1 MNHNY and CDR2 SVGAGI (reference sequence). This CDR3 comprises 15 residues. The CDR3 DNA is TGCGCCAGCAGTTACTCACCCCCGGGGACAGATACGCAGTATTTT. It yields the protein CASSYSPPGTDTQYF.

The CDR3 nucleotides read TGTGCCAGCAGCCTGGAAAAGGCCCAAGAGACCCAGTACTTC. Amino acid sequence: CASSLEKAQETQYF. The chain recombines TRBV13 with TRBJ2-5; no reliable D call. The V gene's germline CDR1 is PRHDT and CDR2 FYEKMQ (reference sequence). This CDR3 comprises 14 residues. The V gene lost 5 bases and the J gene lost 1 base, with 11 bases spanning the gap.

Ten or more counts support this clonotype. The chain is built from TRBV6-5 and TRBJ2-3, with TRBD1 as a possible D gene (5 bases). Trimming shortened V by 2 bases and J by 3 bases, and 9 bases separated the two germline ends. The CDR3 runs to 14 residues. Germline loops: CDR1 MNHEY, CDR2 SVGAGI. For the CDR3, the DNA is TGTGCCAGCAGTTACGGCAGGGCAACAGATACGCAGTATTTT. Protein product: CASSYGRATDTQYF.

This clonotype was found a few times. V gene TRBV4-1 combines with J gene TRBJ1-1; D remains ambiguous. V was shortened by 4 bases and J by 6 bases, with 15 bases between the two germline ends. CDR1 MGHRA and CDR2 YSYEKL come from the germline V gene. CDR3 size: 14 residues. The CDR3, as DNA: TGCGCCAGCAGCCCATCCTTACGTTATCCTGAAGCTTTCTTT. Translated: CASSPSLRYPEAFF.

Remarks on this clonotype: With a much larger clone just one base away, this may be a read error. This chain's CDR3 is CASGPAALAGLADTQYF. CDR3 nucleotides: TGTGCCAGCGGCCCGGCCGCCTTAGCGGGATTGGCAGATACGCAGTATTTT. V and J are TRBV7-9 and TRBJ2-3; 8 bases fit TRBD2. V lost 8 bases to trimming and J lost 4 bases; unmatched junction nucleotides: 17. Germline assignment: CDR1 SEHNR and CDR2 FQNEAQ (reference sequence). The length of the CDR3 is 17 residues.

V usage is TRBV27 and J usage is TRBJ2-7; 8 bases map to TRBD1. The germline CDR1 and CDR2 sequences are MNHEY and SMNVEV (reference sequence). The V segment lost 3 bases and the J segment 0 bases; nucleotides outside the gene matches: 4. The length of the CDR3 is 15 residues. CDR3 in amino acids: CASSFRTGSSYEQYF. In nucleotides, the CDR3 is TGTGCCAGCAGTTTTCGGACAGGGAGCTCCTACGAGCAGTACTTC.

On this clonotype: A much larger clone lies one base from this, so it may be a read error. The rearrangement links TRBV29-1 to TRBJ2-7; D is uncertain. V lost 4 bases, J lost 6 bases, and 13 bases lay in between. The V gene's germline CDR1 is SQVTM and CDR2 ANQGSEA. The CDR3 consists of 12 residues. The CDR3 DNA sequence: TGCAGCGTTGTCCGGCAGTGTAGCGAGCAGTACTTC. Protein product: CSVVRQCSEQYF.

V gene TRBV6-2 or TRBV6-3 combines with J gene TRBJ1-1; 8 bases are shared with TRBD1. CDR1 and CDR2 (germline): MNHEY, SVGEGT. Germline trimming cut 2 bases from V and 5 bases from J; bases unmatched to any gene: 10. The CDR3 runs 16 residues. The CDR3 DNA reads TGTGCCAGCAGTTACGAAACTACAGGGGGAATTACTGAAGCTTTCTTT. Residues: CASSYETTGGITEAFF.

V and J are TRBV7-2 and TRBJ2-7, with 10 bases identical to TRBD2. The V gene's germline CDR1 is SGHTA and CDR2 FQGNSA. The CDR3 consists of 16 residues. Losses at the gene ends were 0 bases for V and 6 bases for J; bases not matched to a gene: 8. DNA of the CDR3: TGTGCCAGCAGCTTAGCCCTAGCGGGAGTCCTAAGCGAGCAGTACTTC. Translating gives CASSLALAGVLSEQYF.

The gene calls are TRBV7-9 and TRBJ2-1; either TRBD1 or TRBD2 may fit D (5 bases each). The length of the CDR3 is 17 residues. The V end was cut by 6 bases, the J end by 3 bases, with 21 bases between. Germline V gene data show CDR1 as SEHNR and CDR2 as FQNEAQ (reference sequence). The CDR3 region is CASRPAVGDLSYNEQFF. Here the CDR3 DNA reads TGTGCCAGCAGGCCAGCGGTGGGGGACCTGAGCTACAATGAGCAGTTCTTC.

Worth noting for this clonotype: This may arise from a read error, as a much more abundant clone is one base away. The CDR3 nucleotides are TGTGCCAGCAGTTCTGGGACTAGCTGGGTCGATGAGCAGTCCTTC. This encodes CASSSGTSWVDEQSF. The V and J genes are TRBV6-5 and TRBJ2-1, with 9 bases that match TRBD2. This CDR3 is 15 amino acids long. CDR1 is MNHEY, CDR2 SVGAGI, per germline.

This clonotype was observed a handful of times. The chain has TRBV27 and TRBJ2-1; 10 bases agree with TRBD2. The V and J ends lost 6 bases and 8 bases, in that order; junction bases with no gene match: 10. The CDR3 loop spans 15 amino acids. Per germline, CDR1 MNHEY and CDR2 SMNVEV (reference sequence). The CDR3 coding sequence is TGTGCCAGCAGCCCGGAGAGCGGGAGGGGGTATGAGCAGTTCTTC. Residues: CASSPESGRGYEQFF.

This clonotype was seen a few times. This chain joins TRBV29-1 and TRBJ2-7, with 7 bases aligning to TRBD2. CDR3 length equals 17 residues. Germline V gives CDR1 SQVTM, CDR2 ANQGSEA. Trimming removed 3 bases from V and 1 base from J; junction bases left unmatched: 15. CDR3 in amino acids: CSVEGEGAGEPSYEQYF. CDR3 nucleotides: TGCAGCGTTGAGGGGGAAGGCGCGGGGGAACCATCCTACGAGCAGTACTTC.

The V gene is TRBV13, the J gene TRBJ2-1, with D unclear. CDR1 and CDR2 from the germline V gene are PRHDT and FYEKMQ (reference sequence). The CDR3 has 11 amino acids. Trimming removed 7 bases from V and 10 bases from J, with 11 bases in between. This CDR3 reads CASTLVGEQFF. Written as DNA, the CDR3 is TGTGCCAGCACCCTAGTCGGGGAGCAGTTCTTC. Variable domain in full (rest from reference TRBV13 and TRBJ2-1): AAGVIQSPRHLIKEKRETATLKCYPIPRHDTVYWYQQGPGQDPQFLISFYEKMQSDKGSIPDRFSAQQFSDYHSELNMSSLELGDSALYFCASTLVGEQFFGPGTRLTVL.

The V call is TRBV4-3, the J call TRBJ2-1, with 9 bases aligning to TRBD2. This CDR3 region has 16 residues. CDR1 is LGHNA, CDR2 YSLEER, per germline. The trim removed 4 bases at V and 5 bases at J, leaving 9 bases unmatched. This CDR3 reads CASSPGRTSVHNEQFF. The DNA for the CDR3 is TGCGCCAGCAGCCCCGGACGGACTAGCGTCCACAATGAGCAGTTCTTC.

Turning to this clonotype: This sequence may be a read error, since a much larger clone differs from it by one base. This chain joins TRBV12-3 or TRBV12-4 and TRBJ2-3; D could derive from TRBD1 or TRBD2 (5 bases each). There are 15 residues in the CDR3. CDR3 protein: CASGLGATPGDTQYF. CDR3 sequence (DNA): TGTGCCAGCGGTTTAGGGGCTACGCCGGGGGATACGCAGTATTTT.

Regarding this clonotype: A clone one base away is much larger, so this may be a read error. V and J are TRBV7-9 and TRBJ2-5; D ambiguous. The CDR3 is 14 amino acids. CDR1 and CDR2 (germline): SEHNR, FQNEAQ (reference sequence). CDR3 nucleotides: TGTGCCAGCAGCTTAGTGACGGTAGAAGAGCCCCAGTACTTC. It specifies CASSLVTVEEPQYF.

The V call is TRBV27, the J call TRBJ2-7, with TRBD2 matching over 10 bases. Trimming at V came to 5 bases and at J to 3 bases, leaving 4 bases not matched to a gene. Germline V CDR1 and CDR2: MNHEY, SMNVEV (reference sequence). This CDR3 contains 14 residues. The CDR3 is CASSSGGDYYEQYF. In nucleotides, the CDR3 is TGTGCCAGCAGTAGCGGGGGGGACTACTACGAGCAGTACTTC.

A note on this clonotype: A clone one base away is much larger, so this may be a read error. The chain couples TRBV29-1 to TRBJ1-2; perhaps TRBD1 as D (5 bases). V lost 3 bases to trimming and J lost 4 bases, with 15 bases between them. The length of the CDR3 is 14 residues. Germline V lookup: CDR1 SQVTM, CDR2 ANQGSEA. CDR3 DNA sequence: TGCAGCGTTGACGGGGGGTCCCTTAGCTATGGCTACACCTTC. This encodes CSVDGGSLSYGYTF.

The CDR3, as DNA: TGTGCCAGCAGCCAAGAAGCTAGCGGGCTCTCCTACGAGCAGTACTTC. Its protein product is CASSQEASGLSYEQYF. The chain combines TRBV4-2 with TRBJ2-7; 8 nucleotides align to TRBD2. The CDR3 runs to 16 residues. Germline V gives CDR1 LGHNA, CDR2 YNFKEQ. The V segment lost 0 bases and the J segment 0 bases; nucleotides outside the gene matches: 4.

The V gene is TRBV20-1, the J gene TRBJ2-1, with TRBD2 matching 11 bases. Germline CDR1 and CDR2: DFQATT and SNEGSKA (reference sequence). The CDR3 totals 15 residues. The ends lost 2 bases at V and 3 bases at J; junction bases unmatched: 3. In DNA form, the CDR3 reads TGCAGTGCTAGACCTAGCGGGAGGTTCTACAATGAGCAGTTCTTC. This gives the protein CSARPSGRFYNEQFF.

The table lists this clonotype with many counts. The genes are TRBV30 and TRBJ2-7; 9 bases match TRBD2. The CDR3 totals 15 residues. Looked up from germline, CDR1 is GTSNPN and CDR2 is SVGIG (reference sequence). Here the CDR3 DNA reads TGTGCTGCGAATGGCCTAGCGGGGAGCTCCTACGAGCAGTACTTC. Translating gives CAANGLAGSSYEQYF.

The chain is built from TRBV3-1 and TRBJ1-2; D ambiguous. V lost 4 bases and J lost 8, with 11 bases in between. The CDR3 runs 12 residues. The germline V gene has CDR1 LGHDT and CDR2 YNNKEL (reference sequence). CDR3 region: CASSLSSLGYTF. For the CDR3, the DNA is TGTGCCAGCAGCCTATCGTCTCTAGGCTACACCTTC. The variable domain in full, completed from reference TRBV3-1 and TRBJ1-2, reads DTAVSQTPKYLVTQMGNDKSIKCEQNLGHDTMYWYKQDSKKFLKIMFSYNNKELIINETVPNRFSPKSPDKAHLNLHINSLELGDSAVYFCASSLSSLGYTFGSGTRLTVV.

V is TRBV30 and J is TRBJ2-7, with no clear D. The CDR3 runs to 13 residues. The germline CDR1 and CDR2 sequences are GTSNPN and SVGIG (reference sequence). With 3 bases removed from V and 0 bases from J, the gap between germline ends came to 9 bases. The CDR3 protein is CAWSPHSSYEQYF. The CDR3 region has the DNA TGTGCCTGGAGCCCCCACAGCTCCTACGAGCAGTACTTC.

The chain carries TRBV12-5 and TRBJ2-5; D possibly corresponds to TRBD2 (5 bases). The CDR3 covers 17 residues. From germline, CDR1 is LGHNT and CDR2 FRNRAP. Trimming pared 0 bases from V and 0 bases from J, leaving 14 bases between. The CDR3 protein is CASGLVLGGGNQETQYF. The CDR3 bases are TGTGCTAGTGGTTTGGTACTAGGTGGAGGAAACCAAGAGACCCAGTACTTC.